These 17 T cell receptor beta chains share one sample of origin, sequenced in a study of T cell responses to AZD1222 COVID-19 vaccine. Produced via immunoSEQ multiplex PCR; TCRdb's table is partial and in-frame only. The sample shows about 92,000 clones, about nine tenths of them seen only once. The material sequenced was peripheral blood, taken on day 0 of AZD1222 vaccination. All receptors derive from an adult in good health.

V is TRBV29-1 and J is TRBJ2-3; 10 nucleotides match TRBD2. V shed 6 bases and J 1 base; nucleotides not matched to a gene: 7. This CDR3 is 15 amino acids long. From germline, CDR1 is SQVTM and CDR2 ANQGSEA. Here the CDR3 DNA reads TGCAGCGTACCCCCCACTAGCGGGGGCACAGATACGCAGTATTTT. Protein sequence: CSVPPTSGGTDTQYF.

This chain joins TRBV7-2 and TRBJ1-2; 7 nucleotides agree with TRBD1. The CDR3 sequence is 13 residues long. The J segment lost 6 bases and the V segment lost 3 bases, leaving 4 bases of the junction unmatched. Germline lookup yields CDR1 SGHTA and CDR2 FQGNSA. The CDR3 DNA sequence: TGTGCCAGCAGCTTCCAGGGGGTACATGGCTACACCTTC. It is translated as CASSFQGVHGYTF.

This clone was seen a handful of times. The V gene is TRBV7-2, the J gene TRBJ1-2; a possible D gene is TRBD1 (6 bases). V shed 0 bases and J shed 5 bases, with 13 bases lying between them. The germline CDR1 and CDR2 sequences are SGHTA and FQGNSA. The CDR3 contains 15 residues. DNA for the CDR3: TGTGCCAGCAGCTTAGCGGGGGGCGCGGGGTATGGCTACACCTTC. It specifies CASSLAGGAGYGYTF.

The rearrangement uses TRBV7-3 and TRBJ2-1; D might be TRBD2 (6 bases). This CDR3 has 15 amino acids. Germline V lookup: CDR1 SGHTA, CDR2 FQGTGA. The V end lost 5 bases, the J end lost 4 bases, and 15 bases lay between the germline ends. CDR3 region: CASSQRNSGYNEQFF. The CDR3 nucleotides read TGTGCCAGCAGCCAGAGAAATAGCGGTTACAATGAGCAGTTCTTC.

The rearrangement joins TRBV6-2 or TRBV6-3 to TRBJ1-1; TRBD1 agrees at 7 bases. Per the germline V gene, CDR1 is MNHEY and CDR2 is SVGEGT. Germline trimming cut 2 bases from V and 5 bases from J; bases unmatched to any gene: 5. The CDR3 has 14 amino acids. The CDR3 nucleotides are TGTGCCAGCAGTTACAGACAGGGTGGGACTGAAGCTTTCTTT. Amino acids: CASSYRQGGTEAFF.

The chain links TRBV7-6 to TRBJ2-3; the D is unclear. The V gene lost 5 bases and the J gene lost 10 bases, with 13 bases spanning the gap. This CDR3 region has 12 residues. Per the germline V gene, CDR1 is SGHVS and CDR2 is FNYEAQ. DNA of the CDR3: TGTGCCAGCAGCCATCCCCATACGTCGCAGTATTTT. Residues: CASSHPHTSQYF. Together with reference TRBV7-6 and TRBJ2-3, the CDR3 gives the full variable domain: GAGVSQSPRYKVTKRGQDVALRCDPISGHVSLYWYRQALGQGPEFLTYFNYEAQQDKSGLPNDRFSAERPEGSISTLTIQRTEQRDSAMYRCASSHPHTSQYFGPGTRLTVL.

The chain carries TRBV18 and TRBJ2-2; no clear D gene. The V and J ends lost 1 base and 3 bases respectively, with 12 bases between them. The CDR3 extends over 16 amino acids. Germline CDR1 and CDR2: KGHSH and LQKENI. Here the CDR3 reads CASSPREGSYTGELFF. CDR3 DNA sequence: TGTGCCAGCTCACCACGGGAAGGGTCGTACACCGGGGAGCTGTTTTTT.

This chain links TRBV27 with TRBJ1-4; D is ambiguous. Trimming took 4 bases from V and 3 from J, leaving 3 bases between them. This CDR3 spans 12 amino acids. Germline CDR1 and CDR2: MNHEY and SMNVEV (reference sequence). CDR3 sequence reads: CASSSSNEKLFF. In DNA, the CDR3 is TGTGCCAGCAGTTCCTCTAATGAAAAACTGTTTTTT.

V is TRBV7-9 and J is TRBJ1-2, with TRBD1 identical over 8 bases. V shed 5 bases, J shed 2 bases, and the junction held 13 bases outside the gene matches. The CDR3 extends over 17 amino acids. The germline V gene has CDR1 SEHNR and CDR2 FQNEAQ (reference sequence). CDR3 protein: CASSRWTGRLGNYGYTF. The CDR3, as DNA: TGTGCCAGCAGCCGATGGACAGGGCGATTGGGCAACTATGGCTACACCTTC.

V usage is TRBV25-1 and J usage is TRBJ2-7; 7 bases align to TRBD2. Germline V lookup: CDR1 MGHDK, CDR2 SYGVNS. The V segment lost 2 bases and the J segment 6 bases; nucleotides outside the gene matches: 4. The CDR3 is made up of 13 amino acids. The CDR3 DNA reads as TGTGCCAGCAGTGAAGAAGGGAGGGGCGAGCAGTACTTC. Its protein product is CASSEEGRGEQYF.

The chain uses TRBV7-2 and TRBJ2-7; no firm D call. CDR3 length: 14 residues. The germline gives CDR1 SGHTA, CDR2 FQGNSA. V was clipped by 2 bases and J by 0 bases, with 8 bases between them. The CDR3, as DNA: TGTGCCAGCAGCTTATACGGAATCTCCTACGAGCAGTACTTC. Its translation: CASSLYGISYEQYF.

As regards this clone: At one end, the junction sequence differs from germline, possibly due to a read error. CDR3 protein: CASSLEARNNEQFF. For the CDR3, the DNA is TGTGCCAGCAGTTTAGAGGCTCGCAACAATGAGCAGTTCTTC. The V and J genes are TRBV7-2 and TRBJ2-1, with D unclear. Germline V gives CDR1 SGHTA, CDR2 FQGNSA. The CDR3 totals 14 residues.

The chain employs TRBV6-5 and TRBJ1-2; perhaps TRBD1 as D (6 bases). The germline gives CDR1 MNHEY, CDR2 SVGAGI. V gave up 8 bases and J gave up 6 bases, with 16 bases separating them. The CDR3 spans 13 residues. Here the CDR3 reads CASGSPRGNGYTF. CDR3 nucleotide sequence: TGTGCCAGCGGGTCCCCTAGGGGGAATGGCTACACCTTC.

This sequence joins TRBV11-2 and TRBJ1-5; tentatively, D is TRBD1 (6 bases). Germline lookup yields CDR1 SGHAT and CDR2 FQNNGV. This CDR3 contains 14 residues. V was clipped by 5 bases and J by 6 bases, with 14 bases between them. In DNA form, the CDR3 reads TGTGCCAGCAGCGTCGACGGGGGCTTTCAGCCCCAGCATTTT. It yields the protein CASSVDGGFQPQHF.

The V call is TRBV7-3, the J call TRBJ2-2; the D is unclear. The CDR3 contains 13 residues. Germline V CDR1 and CDR2: SGHTA, FQGTGA. Trimming shortened V by 1 base and J by 6 bases, and 6 bases separated the two germline ends. CDR3 amino acids: CASSLKTAGELFF. Here the CDR3 DNA reads TGTGCCAGCAGCTTAAAAACTGCCGGGGAGCTGTTTTTT.

The rearrangement joins TRBV27 to TRBJ2-5, with a possible D match to TRBD1 (6 bases). This CDR3 spans 14 amino acids. V gave up 6 bases and J gave up 4 bases, with 15 bases separating them. Germline V gene sequence: CDR1 MNHEY, CDR2 SMNVEV (reference sequence). The CDR3 sequence: CASRLQGGPETQYF. In DNA form, the CDR3 reads TGTGCCAGCAGGCTACAGGGTGGCCCAGAGACCCAGTACTTC.

V usage is TRBV19 and J usage is TRBJ1-6; D unclear. Germline lookup yields CDR1 LNHDA and CDR2 SQIVND (reference sequence). The CDR3 is 15 residues long. V lost 4 bases and J lost 6, with 13 bases in between. CDR3 amino acids: CASSTDPGGNSPLHF. CDR3 DNA sequence: TGTGCCAGTAGTACGGACCCCGGAGGTAATTCACCCCTCCACTTT.